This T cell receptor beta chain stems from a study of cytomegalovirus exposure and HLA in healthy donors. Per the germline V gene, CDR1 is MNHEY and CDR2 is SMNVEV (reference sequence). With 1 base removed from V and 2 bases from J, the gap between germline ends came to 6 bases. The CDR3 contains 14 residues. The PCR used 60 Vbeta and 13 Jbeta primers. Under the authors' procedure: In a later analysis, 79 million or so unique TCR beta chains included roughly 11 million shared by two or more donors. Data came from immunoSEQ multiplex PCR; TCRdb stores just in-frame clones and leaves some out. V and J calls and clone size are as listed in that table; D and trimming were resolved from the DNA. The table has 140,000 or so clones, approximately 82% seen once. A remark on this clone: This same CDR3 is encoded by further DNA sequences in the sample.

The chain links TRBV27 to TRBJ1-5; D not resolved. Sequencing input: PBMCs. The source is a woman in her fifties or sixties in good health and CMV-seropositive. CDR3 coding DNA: TGTGCCAGCAGTTTATTGGGCGGCAATCAGCCCCAGCATTTT. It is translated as CASSLLGGNQPQHF.